Listed below are T cell receptor beta chains from one sample, sequenced in a study of T cell responses to AZD1222 COVID-19 vaccine. Some clones are missing from TCRdb's copy, which holds only in-frame ones; the method was immunoSEQ multiplex PCR. The sample lists roughly 100,000 clones; about 88% were seen once. The specimen comprised peripheral blood, sampled on day 0 of AZD1222 vaccination. The receptors were gathered from an adult in good health. CDR3s include the opening cysteine and the closing phenylalanine or tryptophan. D genes are given only for firm matches. Not every row has a clone size; where given, it reads once, few, many or a size class.

D gene,J gene,V gene,clone size,CDR3 DNA,CDR3 protein
TRBD2,TRBJ2-7,TRBV20-1,-,TGCAGTGCTAGTGGCGCGGGAGTGCGATCCTACGAGCAGTACTTC,CSASGAGVRSYEQYF
-,TRBJ2-7,TRBV6-2/TRBV6-3,-,TGTGCCAGCAGTCATACAGGGATCGAGCAGTACTTC,CASSHTGIEQYF
-,TRBJ2-1,TRBV18,-,TGTGCCAGCTCACCACGGAACAAGGGTGTGGATGAGCAGTTCTTC,CASSPRNKGVDEQFF
-,TRBJ1-4,TRBV3-1/TRBV3-2,-,TGTGCCAGCAGCCCCACCCTGACAGCCTTTAATGAAAAACTGTTTTTT,CASSPTLTAFNEKLFF
TRBD1,TRBJ1-3,TRBV10-3,-,TGTGCCATCAAAAGGGACAGGAGCTCTGGAAACACCATATATTTT,CAIKRDRSSGNTIYF
-,TRBJ2-3,TRBV12-3/TRBV12-4,-,TGTGCCAGCAGTATGAACACAGATACGCAGTATTTT,CASSMNTDTQYF
-,TRBJ1-4,TRBV6-2/TRBV6-3,few,TGTGCCAGCAGTTACTCGAGAGGCATCGGTGAAAAACTGTTTTTT,CASSYSRGIGEKLFF
-,TRBJ2-5,TRBV14,-,TGTGCCAGCAGCCAAGTTGGGCTACAAGAGACCCAGTACTTC,CASSQVGLQETQYF
TRBD2,TRBJ2-3,TRBV18,-,TGTGCCAGCTCACCCCGGGACTACACAGATACGCAGTATTTT,CASSPRDYTDTQYF
TRBD2,TRBJ2-1,TRBV4-3,-,TGCGCCAGCAGCCAAGATCCGGGCGGGGGGGCCTACAATGAGCAGTTCTTC,CASSQDPGGGAYNEQFF
TRBD1,TRBJ1-6,TRBV3-1/TRBV3-2,once,TGTGCCAGCAGCGTAGGCGGGACAGGGGGGCTCAAATCACCCCTCCACTTT,CASSVGGTGGLKSPLHF
TRBD1,TRBJ2-3,TRBV6-2/TRBV6-3,-,TGTGCCAGCAGTGGCCGGGCAGACAGGGCAGATACGCAGTATTTT,CASSGRADRADTQYF
-,TRBJ2-7,TRBV19,-,TGTGCCAGTAGTTCAACGTCCTTCAGGCCGGGGGCCTCCTACGAGCAGTACTTC,CASSSTSFRPGASYEQYF
-,TRBJ2-6,TRBV5-6,-,TGTGCCAGCGGATGGGGGATGGCATCTGGGGCCAACGTCCTGACTTTC,CASGWGMASGANVLTF
-,TRBJ1-1,TRBV7-9,-,TGTGCCAGCAGCCCCGGAGCGGGGTATTACACTGAAGCTTTCTTT,CASSPGAGYYTEAFF
-,TRBJ2-1,TRBV29-1,-,TGCAGCGTTGAGTTTAGCCCTCTCTCATCCCCGAGGTTCTTC,CSVEFSPLSSPRFF
-,TRBJ2-4,TRBV23-1,-,TGCGCCAGCAGTCAATCCTCCAGAAACATTCAGTACTTC,CASSQSSRNIQYF
TRBD2,TRBJ2-1,TRBV4-2,once,TGTGCCAGCAGCCAAGATCCACCTAGCGGGCACCCCAATGAGCAGTTCTTC,CASSQDPPSGHPNEQFF
-,TRBJ1-5,TRBV1,-,TGCACCAGCAGCCGCCCCCCCGACGGAGGCAATCAGCCCCAGCATTTT,CTSSRPPDGGNQPQHF
-,TRBJ2-1,TRBV29-1,-,TGCACCACGAAATCTGGGGTGACCTACAATGAACAGTTCTTC,CTTKSGVTYNEQFF
-,TRBJ1-5,TRBV28,-,TGTGCCAGCAGTTTCGGTCCTACAGGGAGCCAGCCCCAGCATTTT,CASSFGPTGSQPQHF
-,TRBJ2-1,TRBV11-2,-,TGTGCCAGCACCAAGGGGGTCTACAATGAGCAGTTCTTC,CASTKGVYNEQFF
-,TRBJ2-5,TRBV7-2,-,TGTGCCAGCAGCTTAATCCGAAAAGAGACCCAGTACTTC,CASSLIRKETQYF
-,TRBJ1-5,TRBV20-1,-,TGCAGTGCTAGTAGAACAGGTTGGGGATATAGCAATCAGCCCCAGCATTTT,CSASRTGWGYSNQPQHF
-,TRBJ1-1,TRBV3-1/TRBV3-2,-,TGTGCCAGCAGCCTCTCTATGAACACTGAAGCTTTCTTT,CASSLSMNTEAFF
-,TRBJ2-5,TRBV5-1,-,TGCGCCAGCAGCCGACCCCAGGCTGAGACCCAGTACTTC,CASSRPQAETQYF
-,TRBJ1-1,TRBV5-3,-,TGTGCCAGTGCCCAAGGAGCTTTCTTT,CASAQGAFF
TRBD2,TRBJ2-7,TRBV5-4,-,TGTGCCAGCAGCCTTTTTGCCGGGACTAGAAATTACGAGCAGTACTTC,CASSLFAGTRNYEQYF
-,TRBJ1-4,TRBV28,-,TGTGCCAGCAGCTCAAATTTAAATGAAAAACTGTTTTTT,CASSSNLNEKLFF
-,TRBJ2-2,TRBV6-2/TRBV6-3,-,TGTGCCAGCAGTTTGGGTGTAAACACCGGGGAGCTGTTTTTT,CASSLGVNTGELFF
-,TRBJ2-3,TRBV5-1,-,TGCGCCAGCAGCACGGGACTGGGGCCCGGCGATACGCAGTATTTT,CASSTGLGPGDTQYF
-,TRBJ1-2,TRBV27,-,TGTGCCAGCAGTTTATCTCGGGCCAACTATGGCTACACCTTC,CASSLSRANYGYTF
-,TRBJ2-1,TRBV28,-,TGTGCCAGCAGGGCGGAGGGCCTGGATGAGCAGTTCTTC,CASRAEGLDEQFF
-,TRBJ1-2,TRBV6-1,few,TGTGCCAGCAGTGAACCCGAGGGGGACTACTATGGCTACACCTTC,CASSEPEGDYYGYTF
TRBD1,TRBJ1-4,TRBV6-5,-,TGTGCCAGCAGGACGGACAGGGACGAAAAACTGTTTTTT,CASRTDRDEKLFF
-,TRBJ2-3,TRBV6-2/TRBV6-3,-,TGTGCCAGCAGCCCCCTCATCACAGATACGCAGTATTTT,CASSPLITDTQYF
-,TRBJ2-1,TRBV29-1,-,TGCAGCGTTGATAGAGGCAATGAGCAGTTCTTC,CSVDRGNEQFF
-,TRBJ1-1,TRBV5-4,once,TGTGCCAGCAGCTTGGTTGGTCCCCAGATAACTGAAGCTTTCTTT,CASSLVGPQITEAFF
-,TRBJ2-2,TRBV4-1,medium-sized,TGCGCCAGCAGCCCCGGGGTAGATTCCGGGGAGCTGTTTTTT,CASSPGVDSGELFF
-,TRBJ1-1,TRBV12-3/TRBV12-4,-,TGTGCCAGCAGACAAAGGGGACGTCAGGAGGCTTTCTTT,CASRQRGRQEAFF
TRBD1,TRBJ1-1,TRBV7-8,-,TGTGCCAGCAGCCGAGACAGGGTGCCGAACACTGAAGCTTTCTTT,CASSRDRVPNTEAFF
-,TRBJ2-5,TRBV5-4,-,TGTGCCAGCAGCTTGCCGGCTGAGGAGACCCAGTACTTC,CASSLPAEETQYF
-,TRBJ1-5,TRBV5-1,-,TGCGCCAGCAGCTTGGAGGGCAGCAATCAGCCCCAGCATTTT,CASSLEGSNQPQHF
-,TRBJ2-2,TRBV5-4,-,TGTGCCAGCAGCCCCGGGACAACGAACACCGGGGAGCTGTTTTTT,CASSPGTTNTGELFF
-,TRBJ2-2,TRBV19,-,TGTGCCAGTAGTATCTCGAGGAACACCGGGGAGCTGTTTTTT,CASSISRNTGELFF
TRBD1,TRBJ2-1,TRBV28,-,TGTGCCAGCAGTTTCAGGGGGCGAGGGGGTGAGCAGTTCTTC,CASSFRGRGGEQFF
-,TRBJ2-5,TRBV10-3,-,TGTGCCATCAGTGAGTCTCGGGCAGGGGCAGAGACCCAGTACTTC,CAISESRAGAETQYF
TRBD2,TRBJ2-1,TRBV3-1/TRBV3-2,once,TGTGCCAGCAGCCCCCTACCCCTGGGACTAGCGGGGACGAATGAGCAGTTCTTC,CASSPLPLGLAGTNEQFF
-,TRBJ1-2,TRBV2,-,TGTGCCAGCAGTGAAGCCGGGACAAATGTTGGCTACACCTTC,CASSEAGTNVGYTF
TRBD1,TRBJ1-4,TRBV6-5,once,TGTGCCAGCAGTTACGGGACAGGGGGCCTGGGGGAAAAACTGTTTTTT,CASSYGTGGLGEKLFF
-,TRBJ1-1,TRBV28,-,TGTGCCAGCAGCCGAACGGGGGGGGCCACTGAAGCTTTCTTT,CASSRTGGATEAFF
TRBD1,TRBJ2-5,TRBV27,-,TGTGCCAGCAGTTCGGGACAGGAGCAAGAGACCCAGTACTTC,CASSSGQEQETQYF